These 17 T cell receptor beta chains were all obtained from the same sample, sequenced in a study of blood T cell repertoires in COVID-19. The method was immunoSEQ multiplex PCR; TCRdb's version includes in-frame clones alone and lacks a portion of them. The data hold around 260,000 clones, with 80% to 90% observed a single time. Sequencing was carried out using peripheral blood. The receptors come from a woman aged 30 to 39 with active or convalescent COVID-19.

This chain uses TRBV2 with TRBJ2-5; 8 nucleotides align to TRBD1. J lost 2 bases, V lost 6 bases, and 11 bases had no gene match. Germline CDR1 and CDR2: SNHLY and FYNNEI. The CDR3 consists of 16 residues. DNA of the CDR3: TGTGCCAGCAGACTTAATCAACAGGGGGGACAAGAGACCCAGTACTTC. This sequence encodes CASRLNQQGGQETQYF.

This clone was counted once. The chain employs TRBV6-1 and TRBJ1-5; the D gene is possibly TRBD1 (5 bases). This CDR3 is 14 amino acids long. From germline, CDR1 is MNHNS and CDR2 SASEGT. The ends were cut back, 1 base at V and 6 bases at J, with 10 bases in the middle. DNA of the CDR3: TGTGCCAGCAGTGAAGATGCGGGGACTCAGCCCCAGCATTTT. The encoded protein is CASSEDAGTQPQHF.

The DNA for the CDR3 is TGTGCCAGCAGCCCGGGACAGGGGTGGGGTGACGCTTTCTTT. This codes for CASSPGQGWGDAFF. The chain combines TRBV14 with TRBJ1-1; 10 nucleotides line up with TRBD1. CDR1 is SGHDN and CDR2 is FVKESK in the germline V gene. J was trimmed by 11 bases and V by 4 bases; bases with no gene match: 10. The CDR3 sequence is 14 residues long.

V is TRBV18 and J is TRBJ2-5; tentative D call: TRBD2 (7 bases). The germline V gene encodes CDR1 KGHSH and CDR2 LQKENI. V was cut by 3 bases and J by 2 bases, with 13 bases left in between. CDR3 length: 15 residues. The CDR3 DNA sequence: TGTGCCAGCTCACCGGCGGGGAGGGGGCAAGAGACCCAGTACTTC. It encodes CASSPAGRGQETQYF.

V and J are TRBV2 and TRBJ2-2, with D perhaps matching TRBD2 (6 bases). The germline CDR1 and CDR2 sequences are SNHLY and FYNNEI. CDR3 length: 15 amino acids. V lost 6 bases and J lost 1, with 12 bases in between. CDR3 DNA: TGTGCCAGCAGGGCGGGGTCAGGGAACACCGGGGAGCTGTTTTTT. It yields the protein CASRAGSGNTGELFF. The full variable domain, rest sourced from reference TRBV2 and TRBJ2-2, is EPEVTQTPSHQVTQMGQEVILRCVPISNHLYFYWYRQILGQKVEFLVSFYNNEISEKSEIFDDQFSVERPDGSNFTLKIRSTKLEDSAMYFCASRAGSGNTGELFFGEGSRLTVL.

This clone was seen only a few times. The rearrangement joins TRBV5-4 to TRBJ1-1; TRBD1 matches 7 bases. Germline loops: CDR1 SGHNT, CDR2 YYREEE (reference sequence). V gave up 9 bases and J gave up 2 bases; unmatched junction bases: 16. The CDR3 is 16 amino acids. The CDR3, as DNA: TGTGCCACCTCCGGGAGTACAGGGGCGACCAACACTGAAGCTTTCTTT. Protein: CATSGSTGATNTEAFF.

This chain links TRBV19 with TRBJ2-7, with no clear D. Germline CDR1 LNHDA, CDR2 SQIVND (reference sequence). V lost 6 bases, J lost 0 bases, and 15 bases lay in between. This CDR3 contains 15 residues. As DNA, the CDR3 is TGTGCCAGTAGCCGTTACCATTCGAGCTCCTACGAGCAGTACTTC. Translated: CASSRYHSSSYEQYF.

The CDR3 bases are TGTGCCAGTAGTATACAGGGGGCGCCGAACTATGGCTACACCTTC. Translation: CASSIQGAPNYGYTF. This sequence joins TRBV19 and TRBJ1-2; 8 nucleotides match TRBD1. The CDR3 is 15 residues long. Unmatched junction bases numbered 4, after V lost 2 bases and J lost 2 bases. Germline V gene data show CDR1 as LNHDA and CDR2 as SQIVND (reference sequence).

The chain links TRBV21-1 to TRBJ1-6; the table's D call, TRBD1, has no DNA check behind it. TRBV21-1 is a pseudogene locus. This CDR3 is 17 amino acids long. This CDR3 reads CASSTPGPSSYNSPLHF. CDR3 sequence (DNA): TGTGCCAGCAGCACCCCAGGGCCGAGCTCCTATAATTCACCCCTCCACTTT.

The table lists this clone with a few counts. CDR3 coding DNA: TGTGCCAGCAGCCTCGGACAGGGGCTGGGAGCTTTCTTT. It specifies CASSLGQGLGAFF. The J gene is TRBJ1-1, the V gene TRBV7-2, with TRBD1 matching 9 bases. The trim removed 5 bases at V and 10 bases at J, leaving 8 bases unmatched. Germline V gene sequence: CDR1 SGHTA, CDR2 FQGNSA. This CDR3 is built from 13 residues.

The chain uses TRBV30 and TRBJ1-6; D perhaps matches TRBD1 (6 bases). CDR1 and CDR2 from the germline V gene are GTSNPN and SVGIG (reference sequence). The CDR3 covers 13 residues. V was shortened by 4 bases and J by 9 bases, with 13 bases between the two germline ends. The CDR3 DNA sequence: TGTGCCTGGACGTACAGGGTGGGTTCACCCCTCCACTTT. Protein: CAWTYRVGSPLHF.

The chain combines TRBV28 with TRBJ1-1, with unresolved D. V shed 6 bases and J shed 0 bases, with 14 bases lying between them. Germline CDR1 reads MDHEN; CDR2 reads SYDVKM. The length of the CDR3 is 15 residues. CDR3 sequence reads: CASRRAGGLNTEAFF. The CDR3 DNA reads as TGTGCCAGCAGGAGGGCAGGAGGACTGAACACTGAAGCTTTCTTT. The whole variable domain, filled in from reference TRBV28 and TRBJ1-1, reads DVKVTQSSRYLVKRTGEKVFLECVQDMDHENMFWYRQDPGLGLRLIYFSYDVKMKEKGDIPEGYSVSREKKERFSLILESASTNQTSMYLCASRRAGGLNTEAFFGQGTRLTVV.

This chain joins TRBV4-3 and TRBJ1-1; TRBD1 matches at 7 bases. CDR3 size: 14 residues. Germline CDR1 reads LGHNA; CDR2 reads YSLEER. J lost 7 bases, V lost 2 bases, and 7 bases had no gene match. CDR3: CASSQLQGSHEAFF. CDR3 DNA: TGCGCCAGCAGCCAACTACAGGGGTCCCATGAAGCTTTCTTT.

The chain carries TRBV7-2 and TRBJ2-3; TRBD2 aligns across 12 bases. Germline V gene data show CDR1 as SGHTA and CDR2 as FQGNSA. V was clipped by 4 bases and J by 4 bases; unmatched bases: 12. This CDR3 comprises 18 residues. The CDR3 sequence is CASSSALLAGGVSDTQYF. DNA for the CDR3: TGTGCCAGCAGCTCTGCTTTACTAGCGGGGGGAGTTTCAGATACGCAGTATTTT. Drawing the rest from reference TRBV7-2 and TRBJ2-3, the complete variable domain is GAGVSQSPSNKVTEKGKDVELRCDPISGHTALYWYRQSLGQGLEFLIYFQGNSAPDKSGLPSDRFSAERTGGSVSTLTIQRTQQEDSAVYLCASSSALLAGGVSDTQYFGPGTRLTVL.

The rearrangement joins TRBV2 to TRBJ2-3; perhaps TRBD1 as D (5 bases). The V and J ends lost 6 bases and 6 bases respectively, with 19 bases between them. The germline CDR1 and CDR2 sequences are SNHLY and FYNNEI. The CDR3 consists of 15 residues. The CDR3 DNA is TGTGCCAGCAGACAGGAATCCCTCGGGTTTGATACGCAGTATTTT. It translates to CASRQESLGFDTQYF.

The chain links TRBV3-1 (or the pseudogene TRBV3-2) to TRBJ2-3; 7 nucleotides agree with TRBD2. Germline-derived CDR1 and CDR2 are LGHDT and YNNKEL (reference sequence). J was trimmed by 5 bases and V by 1 base; bases with no gene match: 9. CDR3 length: 16 residues. CDR3 coding DNA: TGTGCCAGCAGCCAAGGCGGGGGATACCCAGGAGATACGCAGTATTTT. This encodes CASSQGGGYPGDTQYF.

This rearrangement joins TRBV4-3 to TRBJ1-4; tentative D call: TRBD1 (5 bases). V lost 4 bases, J lost 2 bases, and 8 bases lay in between. The CDR3 runs 14 residues. Germline V gives CDR1 LGHNA, CDR2 YSLEER. CDR3 in DNA: TGCGCCAGCAGCCGACAGTTGACTAATGAAAAACTGTTTTTT. Translation gives CASSRQLTNEKLFF.